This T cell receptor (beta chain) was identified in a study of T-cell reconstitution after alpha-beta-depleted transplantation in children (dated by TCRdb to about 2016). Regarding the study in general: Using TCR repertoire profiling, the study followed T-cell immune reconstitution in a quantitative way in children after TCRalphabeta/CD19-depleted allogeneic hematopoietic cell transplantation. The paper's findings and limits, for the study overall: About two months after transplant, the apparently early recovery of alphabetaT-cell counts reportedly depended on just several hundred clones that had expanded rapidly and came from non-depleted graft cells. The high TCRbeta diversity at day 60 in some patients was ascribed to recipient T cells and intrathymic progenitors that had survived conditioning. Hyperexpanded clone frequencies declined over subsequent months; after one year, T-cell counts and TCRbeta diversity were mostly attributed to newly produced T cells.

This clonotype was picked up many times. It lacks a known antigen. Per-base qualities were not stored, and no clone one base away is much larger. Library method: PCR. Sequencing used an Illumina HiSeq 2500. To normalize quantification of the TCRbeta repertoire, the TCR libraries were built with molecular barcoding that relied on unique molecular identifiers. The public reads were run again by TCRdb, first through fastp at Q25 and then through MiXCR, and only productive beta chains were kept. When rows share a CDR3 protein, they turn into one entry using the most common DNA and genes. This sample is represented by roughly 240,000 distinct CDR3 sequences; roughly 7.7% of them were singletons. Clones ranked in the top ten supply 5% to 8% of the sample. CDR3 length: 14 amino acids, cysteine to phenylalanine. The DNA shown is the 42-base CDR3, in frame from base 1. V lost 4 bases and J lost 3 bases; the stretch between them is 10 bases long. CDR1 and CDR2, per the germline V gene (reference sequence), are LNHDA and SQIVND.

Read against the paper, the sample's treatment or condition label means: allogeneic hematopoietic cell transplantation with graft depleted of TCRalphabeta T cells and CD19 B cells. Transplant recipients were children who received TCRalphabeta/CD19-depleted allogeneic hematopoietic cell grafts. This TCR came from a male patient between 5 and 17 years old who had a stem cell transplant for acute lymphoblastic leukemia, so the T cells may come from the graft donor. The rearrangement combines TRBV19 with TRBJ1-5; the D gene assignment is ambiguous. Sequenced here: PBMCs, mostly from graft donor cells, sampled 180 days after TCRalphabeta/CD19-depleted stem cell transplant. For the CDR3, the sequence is CASSKGTFNQPQHF. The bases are TGTGCCAGTAGTAAAGGTACCTTCAATCAGCCCCAGCATTTT. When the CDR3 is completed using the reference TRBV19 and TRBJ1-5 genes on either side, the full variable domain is DGGITQSPKYLFRKEGQNVTLSCEQNLNHDAMYWYRQDPGQGLRLIYYSQIVNDFQKGDIAEGYSVSREKKESFPLTVTSAQKNPTAFYLCASSKGTFNQPQHFGDGTRLSIL.